A selection of T cell receptor beta chains follows, all from one sample in a study of shared clonotypes between healthy human individuals. Here immunoSEQ multiplex PCR was the method, and the copy in TCRdb shows in-frame clones only, minus some. The sample has 2 million to 3 million clones; 85% to 95% are singletons. Sequenced sample: naive CD4+ T cells sorted from blood. These receptor sequences come from a man younger than 35 in good health. CDR3s include the opening cysteine and the closing phenylalanine or tryptophan. A D gene is named only where the DNA matches it firmly. Some rows mark clone size as missing; the rest say once, few, many or name a class of expanded clone.

CDR3 DNA | CDR3 protein | clone size | V gene | D gene | J gene
TGTGCCACCCGGGACAGGGACACCGGGGAGCTGTTTTTT | CATRDRDTGELFF | - | TRBV2 | TRBD1 | TRBJ2-2
TGTGCCAGCAGCCATAGGACAGAGGGTACAGATACGCAGTATTTT | CASSHRTEGTDTQYF | - | TRBV5-4 | - | TRBJ2-3
TGTGCCAGCAGTTCTCACAATCAGCCCCAGCATTTT | CASSSHNQPQHF | - | TRBV28 | - | TRBJ1-5
TGCGCCAGCACCCTCGGGACTAGCGGCCTCTACGAGCAGTACTTC | CASTLGTSGLYEQYF | - | TRBV5-1 | TRBD2 | TRBJ2-7
TGTGCCAGCAGCCCTAGTAGACCCCAGCAGTATTTT | CASSPSRPQQYF | - | TRBV7-9 | - | TRBJ2-3
TGTGCCAGCAGTGAAGGGGGCCGAGACTATGGCTACACCTTC | CASSEGGRDYGYTF | - | TRBV2 | - | TRBJ1-2
TGTGCCAGCAGCGTAGGGAACACAGATACGCAGTATTTT | CASSVGNTDTQYF | - | TRBV9 | - | TRBJ2-3
TGTGCCAGCAGGATGATGACTAGCGGCACAGATACGCAGTATTTT | CASRMMTSGTDTQYF | - | TRBV5-4 | TRBD2 | TRBJ2-3
TGTGCCAGTTCTCGAATAGGAGGCGAAAATGAAAAACTGTTTTTT | CASSRIGGENEKLFF | - | TRBV19 | - | TRBJ1-4
TGTGCCAGCAGCTACGGACAGGGGGCTTTCAATGAGCAGTTCTTC | CASSYGQGAFNEQFF | - | TRBV7-9 | TRBD1 | TRBJ2-1
TGCGCCAGCAGCACCCAGGGGGGGAATGGCTACACCTTC | CASSTQGGNGYTF | - | TRBV5-1 | TRBD1 | TRBJ1-2
TGTGCCAGCAGTGTTCAGCTAAATCAGCCCCAGCATTTT | CASSVQLNQPQHF | - | TRBV2 | - | TRBJ1-5
TGTGCCAGCAGTGAAAACAAACCCAACACCGGGGAGCTGTTTTTT | CASSENKPNTGELFF | - | TRBV25-1 | - | TRBJ2-2
TGCGCCAGCAGCTTTAACGGTGCCGCGGGTGGCTACACCTTC | CASSFNGAAGGYTF | - | TRBV5-1 | - | TRBJ1-2
TGTGCCAGTAGTATACACAGGGAGAGCTCCTACGAGCAGTACTTC | CASSIHRESSYEQYF | once | TRBV19 | - | TRBJ2-7
TGTGCCAGCAGCGCCCCTTGGGGTGGTGAGCAGTTCTTC | CASSAPWGGEQFF | - | TRBV7-9 | - | TRBJ2-1
TGCGCCAGCAGCGGATCCGGGACGGTACTTAACTATGGCTACACCTTC | CASSGSGTVLNYGYTF | - | TRBV5-1 | - | TRBJ1-2
TGTGCCAGCAGCTTAGGCGGGATGTCCTACGAGCAGTACTTC | CASSLGGMSYEQYF | - | TRBV7-2 | - | TRBJ2-7
TGTGCCATCAGTGGGGGTAGCGGGAGAGTTGGCAATGAGCAGTTCTTC | CAISGGSGRVGNEQFF | - | TRBV10-3 | TRBD2 | TRBJ2-1
TGTGCCAGCTCACCACCGGACAGGGGAGCGCGCTCTGGAAACACCATATATTTT | CASSPPDRGARSGNTIYF | - | TRBV18 | TRBD1 | TRBJ1-3
TGTGCCAGCAGCTCCGGGACAGGGCCGAGATCTAACTATGGCTACACCTTC | CASSSGTGPRSNYGYTF | - | TRBV7-3 | TRBD1 | TRBJ1-2
TGTGCCAGCAGCTTAACAGGGAGGGACACCGGGGAGCTGTTTTTT | CASSLTGRDTGELFF | - | TRBV11-2 | - | TRBJ2-2
TGCGCCAGCAGCTTAACTAGCTATGAGACCCAGTACTTC | CASSLTSYETQYF | - | TRBV5-1 | - | TRBJ2-5
TGTGCCAGCATCCAGCCGGGCCCCAGAACCGGGGAGCTGTTTTTT | CASIQPGPRTGELFF | - | TRBV11-2 | - | TRBJ2-2
TGTGCCAGCAGCCAAGAGGGGGATTTTTACGAGCAGTACTTC | CASSQEGDFYEQYF | - | TRBV7-2 | - | TRBJ2-7
TGTGCCAGCAGTGACAGGGGCACCTACAATGAGCAGTTCTTC | CASSDRGTYNEQFF | - | TRBV6-6 | TRBD1 | TRBJ2-1
TGTGCCAGCAGTCGACTAGCGGGATCCTACGAGCAGTACTTC | CASSRLAGSYEQYF | - | TRBV6-5 | TRBD2 | TRBJ2-7